A single sample is the source of the 9 T cell receptor beta chains below, sequenced in a study of T cell changes during pregnancy in multiple sclerosis. Clones were sequenced by immunoSEQ multiplex PCR, and TCRdb holds only the in-frame ones, with some missing. The data contain roughly 57,000 clones, 89% of them singletons. The sample was peripheral blood, taken in the first trimester of pregnancy. The receptors derive from a female donor with multiple sclerosis, enrolled in a pregnancy study.

The chain links TRBV5-4 to TRBJ2-1, with TRBD2 matching 13 bases. The CDR3 sequence is 17 residues long. V was pared by 4 bases and J by 7 bases, with 11 bases of the junction left unmatched. Per the germline V gene, CDR1 is SGHNT and CDR2 is YYREEE (reference sequence). CDR3 region: CASSHLGLAGDGNEQFF. The CDR3 nucleotides read TGTGCCAGCAGCCACCTTGGACTAGCGGGAGACGGGAATGAGCAGTTCTTC. Based on the CDR3 plus reference TRBV5-4 and TRBJ2-1, the full variable domain is ETGVTQSPTHLIKTRGQQVTLRCSSQSGHNTVSWYQQALGQGPQFIFQYYREEENGRGNFPPRFSGLQFPNYSSELNVNALELDDSALYLCASSHLGLAGDGNEQFFGPGTRLTVL.

The V gene is TRBV12-5, the J gene TRBJ1-5; 8 bases are a match to TRBD1. J was trimmed by 6 bases and V by 2 bases; bases with no gene match: 9. This CDR3 contains 16 residues. Looked up from germline, CDR1 is LGHNT and CDR2 is FRNRAP. The CDR3 spells CASGLLSRGPVQPQHF. The CDR3 DNA reads as TGTGCTAGTGGTTTGCTTAGCAGGGGGCCCGTTCAGCCCCAGCATTTT.

The chain joins TRBV4-2 to TRBJ1-4; D is perhaps TRBD1 (6 bases). Germline values: CDR1 LGHNA, CDR2 YNFKEQ. This CDR3 comprises 15 residues. V was shortened by 5 bases and J by 4 bases, with 14 bases between the two germline ends. CDR3 protein: CASSEQGGGNEKLFF. The CDR3 bases are TGTGCCAGCAGCGAACAGGGAGGGGGTAATGAAAAACTGTTTTTT.

This rearrangement joins TRBV23-1 to TRBJ1-2; 10 bases agree with TRBD1. TRBV23-1 is reported as an ORF; its role is uncertain. The CDR3 spans 15 residues. J gave up 8 bases and V 3 bases, and 9 bases lay outside the gene matches. In nucleotides, the CDR3 is TGCGCCAGCAGTCATACCCGGGACAGGGGTGGAGGCTACACCTTC. Protein: CASSHTRDRGGGYTF.

This CDR3 is CASSAYGGQPQHF. CDR3 sequence (DNA): TGCGCCAGCAGTGCTTACGGCGGACAGCCCCAGCATTTT. This chain uses TRBV10-1 with TRBJ1-5; D uncertain. V shed 4 bases and J shed 7 bases, with 11 bases lying between them. CDR1 is WNHNN and CDR2 is SYGVQD in the germline V gene (reference sequence). The CDR3 is 13 amino acids.

This sequence joins TRBV18 and TRBJ2-7, with D possibly being TRBD2 (5 bases). The germline CDR1 and CDR2 sequences are KGHSH and LQKENI. V dropped 1 base and J dropped 6 bases, with 10 bases sitting between them. CDR3 size: 13 residues. The CDR3 sequence: CASSPLSSSEQYF. CDR3 nucleotide sequence: TGTGCCAGCTCACCACTTTCTAGCTCCGAGCAGTACTTC.

This chain uses TRBV9 with TRBJ2-2, with TRBD1 as a possible D gene (5 bases). The CDR3 spans 13 residues. The germline V gene has CDR1 SGDLS and CDR2 YYNGEE. Deletions cut 6 bases from V and 1 base from J, with 7 bases between. The DNA of the CDR3 is TGTGCCAGCAAAACAGGGAACACCGGGGAGCTGTTTTTT. Protein product: CASKTGNTGELFF.

The chain uses TRBV2 and TRBJ1-2, with TRBD1 matching 7 bases. V shed 4 bases and J 0 bases; nucleotides not matched to a gene: 5. The CDR3 is 15 residues long. The V gene's germline CDR1 is SNHLY and CDR2 FYNNEI. The CDR3 sequence is CASSVTGQANYGYTF. DNA for the CDR3: TGTGCCAGCAGTGTGACAGGGCAAGCTAACTATGGCTACACCTTC. The full variable domain, in which reference TRBV2 and TRBJ1-2 provide the parts outside the CDR3, is EPEVTQTPSHQVTQMGQEVILRCVPISNHLYFYWYRQILGQKVEFLVSFYNNEISEKSEIFDDQFSVERPDGSNFTLKIRSTKLEDSAMYFCASSVTGQANYGYTFGSGTRLTVV.

The chain is built from TRBV9 and TRBJ1-1; D may be TRBD1 (6 bases). The CDR3 is 14 amino acids. V was clipped by 1 base and J by 7 bases, with 14 bases between them. CDR1 SGDLS and CDR2 YYNGEE come from the germline V gene. The CDR3 DNA reads as TGTGCCAGCAGCGTACTTGGACAGATCCATGAAGCTTTCTTT. Translated: CASSVLGQIHEAFF.